The clone carrying this TCR beta chain appeared once. Its specificity is not known. Germline assignment: CDR1 MNHEY and CDR2 SVGEGT. This CDR3 has 14 amino acids. After removal of 4 bases from V and 7 bases from J, the junction contained 6 bases not matched to a gene. The data stem from a study of human T cells and chemical hapten exposure. Broader study findings: Counts of expanded TCRs (at PT1) showed a positive correlation with patch test score.

Each cDNA molecule in the library carried unique molecular identifiers. One entry per CDR3 protein, called by TCRdb with MiXCR from the RACE reads. The sample records 90,000 to 120,000 distinct CDR3 sequences, approximately 9.9% being singletons. Time point defined: patch test 1, 2 weeks after DPC sensitization. Treatment given: therapeutic diphenylcyclopropenone sensitization with weekly scalp DPC. Only after blood had been drawn was each patch test applied. Participating donors were patients with alopecia, aged 18 to 70 years, considered appropriate candidates for DPC. The chain has TRBV6-2 or TRBV6-3 and TRBJ1-5, with 8 bases identical to TRBD1. The origin of this receptor is a middle-aged woman with alopecia areata. Some clones in this sample may be carry-over from other donors' samples. The sequenced sample was whole blood, obtained in connection with sensitization to the hapten diphenylcyclopropenone (DPC). The CDR3 protein is CASSFDRGRQPQHF. The CDR3, as DNA: TGTGCCAGCAGTTTCGACAGGGGAAGGCAGCCCCAGCATTTT.